These T cell receptor beta chains were read from a single sample in a study of T cell repertoires in cytomegalovirus infection. TCRdb processed the reads anew with MiXCR; each CDR3 protein has one entry. The data hold over 450,000 distinct CDR3 sequences, with roughly 12% observed a single time. Sequenced sample: PBMCs. These receptors were taken from a human donor in good health (CMV status not recorded). Some clones in this sample may be carry-over from other donors' samples. Both conserved end residues are part of each CDR3. The order of the fields is J gene, clone size, D gene, V gene, CDR3 DNA, CDR3 protein. The D gene is left open where the match is weak. Rows give clone size only sometimes, using once, few, many, or a class for an expanded clone.

j_call: TRBJ2-1
clone_size: NA
d_call: TRBD2
v_call: TRBV20-1
cdr3_nt: TGCAGTGCTAGAGTCTCGGGCGGGAGGGCCCACAATGAGCAGTTCTTC
cdr3_aa: CSARVSGGRAHNEQFF

j_call: TRBJ2-1
clone_size: many
d_call: NA
v_call: TRBV6-4
cdr3_nt: TGTGCCAGCAGTCCAGGGGCGGTGTCCTACAATGAGCAGTTCTTC
cdr3_aa: CASSPGAVSYNEQFF

j_call: TRBJ2-3
clone_size: few
d_call: NA
v_call: TRBV11-3
cdr3_nt: TGTGCCAGCAGCCCGGGGGGCACACATACGCAGTATTTT
cdr3_aa: CASSPGGTHTQYF

j_call: TRBJ2-7
clone_size: NA
d_call: NA
v_call: TRBV12-3/TRBV12-4
cdr3_nt: TGTGCCAGCAGTTTTTTCCAGGGTACCTACGAGCAGTACTTC
cdr3_aa: CASSFFQGTYEQYF

j_call: TRBJ1-6
clone_size: many
d_call: NA
v_call: TRBV7-8
cdr3_nt: TGTGCCAGCAGCTTAGGTGGAGGGAATTCACCCCTCCACTTT
cdr3_aa: CASSLGGGNSPLHF

j_call: TRBJ2-7
clone_size: many
d_call: TRBD2
v_call: TRBV12-3/TRBV12-4
cdr3_nt: TGTGCCAGCAGTCGACTAGCGGGAGCCTACGAGCAGTACTTC
cdr3_aa: CASSRLAGAYEQYF

j_call: TRBJ1-4
clone_size: few
d_call: NA
v_call: TRBV28
cdr3_nt: TGTGCCAGCAGTTTATCAGCGGGGGCGAAGAAACTGTTTTTT
cdr3_aa: CASSLSAGAKKLFF

j_call: TRBJ1-1
clone_size: many
d_call: TRBD1
v_call: TRBV6-6
cdr3_nt: TGTGCCAGCAGTCAAGGACAGGGGTGGATGAACACTGAAGCTTTCTTT
cdr3_aa: CASSQGQGWMNTEAFF

j_call: TRBJ2-5
clone_size: many
d_call: NA
v_call: TRBV6-1
cdr3_nt: TGTGCCAGCAGCCTCCGTGAGGCCGAGACCCAGTACTTC
cdr3_aa: CASSLREAETQYF

j_call: TRBJ1-5
clone_size: many
d_call: NA
v_call: TRBV5-6
cdr3_nt: TGTGCCAGCAGCTTTCAGGGGTATCAGCCCCAGCATTTT
cdr3_aa: CASSFQGYQPQHF

j_call: TRBJ2-7
clone_size: NA
d_call: TRBD2
v_call: TRBV6-5
cdr3_nt: TGTGCCAGCAGTTACTCGACGTCTTGGCGGGGGGAAACCTACGAGCAGTACTTC
cdr3_aa: CASSYSTSWRGETYEQYF

j_call: TRBJ1-1
clone_size: NA
d_call: NA
v_call: TRBV12-3/TRBV12-4
cdr3_nt: TGTGCCAGCAGTTTAGGGACAGCACCTCGCTCGAACACTGAAGCTTTCTTT
cdr3_aa: CASSLGTAPRSNTEAFF

j_call: TRBJ1-1
clone_size: many
d_call: NA
v_call: TRBV20-1
cdr3_nt: TGCAGTGCTAGGGATTACACTGAAGCTTTCTTT
cdr3_aa: CSARDYTEAFF

j_call: TRBJ2-1
clone_size: NA
d_call: NA
v_call: TRBV19
cdr3_nt: TGTGCCAGTACCCCTGGAGCAACTAGGAGCTCCTACAATGAGCAGTTCTTC
cdr3_aa: CASTPGATRSSYNEQFF

j_call: TRBJ1-4
clone_size: NA
d_call: NA
v_call: TRBV27
cdr3_nt: TGTGCCAGCAGTTTATCTATTGGGGAAAAACTGTTTTTT
cdr3_aa: CASSLSIGEKLFF

j_call: TRBJ2-7
clone_size: many
d_call: TRBD1
v_call: TRBV6-1
cdr3_nt: TGTGCCAGCAACACCGGGACAGTCGGTAACCGCTACGAGCAGTACTTC
cdr3_aa: CASNTGTVGNRYEQYF

j_call: TRBJ2-1
clone_size: NA
d_call: TRBD1
v_call: TRBV19
cdr3_nt: TGTGCCAGTAGTATAGGGGGACAGTTATACAATGAGCAGTTCTTC
cdr3_aa: CASSIGGQLYNEQFF

j_call: TRBJ1-2
clone_size: NA
d_call: NA
v_call: TRBV2
cdr3_nt: TGTGCCAGCAGTGTCAGTCACGGAGTCTATGGCTACACCTTC
cdr3_aa: CASSVSHGVYGYTF

j_call: TRBJ2-5
clone_size: NA
d_call: NA
v_call: TRBV6-5
cdr3_nt: TGTGCCAGCAGTTACTCGACAGTAGAGACCCAGTACTTC
cdr3_aa: CASSYSTVETQYF

j_call: TRBJ1-5
clone_size: NA
d_call: NA
v_call: TRBV7-8
cdr3_nt: TGTGCCAGCAGCTTACGTGGGGGGGACGAGCCCCAGCATTTT
cdr3_aa: CASSLRGGDEPQHF

j_call: TRBJ2-6
clone_size: NA
d_call: TRBD2
v_call: TRBV29-1
cdr3_nt: TGCAGCGTCCGCGGGGGGAGGGCTGGGGCCAACGTCCTGACTTTC
cdr3_aa: CSVRGGRAGANVLTF

j_call: TRBJ2-2
clone_size: NA
d_call: TRBD2
v_call: TRBV9
cdr3_nt: TGTGCCAGCAGCGCCGGGTCTAGCGGGGGTCCGAACACCGGGGAGCTGTTTTTT
cdr3_aa: CASSAGSSGGPNTGELFF

j_call: TRBJ1-6
clone_size: NA
d_call: NA
v_call: TRBV7-4
cdr3_nt: TGTGCCAGCAGCCTAGAAGGCCATCCCCATTCGGGGGATTCACCCCTCCACTTT
cdr3_aa: CASSLEGHPHSGDSPLHF

j_call: TRBJ1-1
clone_size: NA
d_call: NA
v_call: TRBV2
cdr3_nt: TGTGCCAGCAGTGATGACACCCAGCAAGGGACGAACACTGAAGCTTTCTTT
cdr3_aa: CASSDDTQQGTNTEAFF

j_call: TRBJ1-1
clone_size: few
d_call: NA
v_call: TRBV30
cdr3_nt: TGTGCCTGGAGTGTCGACAGAGAGACTGAAGCTTTCTTT
cdr3_aa: CAWSVDRETEAFF

j_call: TRBJ1-1
clone_size: NA
d_call: TRBD1
v_call: TRBV14
cdr3_nt: TGTGCCAGCAGCCAAGATCGACAGGGGTTTAGTTTGTGGACTGAAGCTTTCTTT
cdr3_aa: CASSQDRQGFSLWTEAFF

j_call: TRBJ1-5
clone_size: NA
d_call: NA
v_call: TRBV2
cdr3_nt: TGTGCCAGCAGTGAGGGGCCGAATCGGCATTTT
cdr3_aa: CASSEGPNRHF

j_call: TRBJ2-1
clone_size: many
d_call: TRBD2
v_call: TRBV7-2
cdr3_nt: TGTGCCAGCAGCTTTCTTGGGACTAGCGGGAGGAATCGAGCGAATGAGCAGTTCTTC
cdr3_aa: CASSFLGTSGRNRANEQFF

j_call: TRBJ2-1
clone_size: many
d_call: TRBD1
v_call: TRBV12-3/TRBV12-4
cdr3_nt: TGTGCCAGCATTTTAGCAGGGGGTAAATACAATGAGCAGTTCTTC
cdr3_aa: CASILAGGKYNEQFF

j_call: TRBJ2-5
clone_size: many
d_call: TRBD2
v_call: TRBV28
cdr3_nt: TGTGCCAGCACCCCGGTGGTAGCGGGGCGGGGGGCCCAGTACTTC
cdr3_aa: CASTPVVAGRGAQYF

j_call: TRBJ1-3
clone_size: few
d_call: NA
v_call: TRBV19
cdr3_nt: TGTGCCAGCTACCCCCACGGGACCGTACCTGGAAACACCATATATTTT
cdr3_aa: CASYPHGTVPGNTIYF

j_call: TRBJ1-3
clone_size: NA
d_call: TRBD1
v_call: TRBV28
cdr3_nt: TGTGCCAGCAGTCCGATAACCGACAGGGCTGGAAACACCATATATTTT
cdr3_aa: CASSPITDRAGNTIYF

j_call: TRBJ2-3
clone_size: many
d_call: NA
v_call: TRBV6-6
cdr3_nt: TGTGCCAGCAGTTCCTCTCGAACGGGGCCTAGCACAGATACGCAGTATTTT
cdr3_aa: CASSSSRTGPSTDTQYF

j_call: TRBJ2-1
clone_size: few
d_call: NA
v_call: TRBV4-2
cdr3_nt: TGTGCCAGCAGCCAAGAGGGGGGCTTACCTTACAATGAGCAGTTCTTC
cdr3_aa: CASSQEGGLPYNEQFF

j_call: TRBJ2-7
clone_size: many
d_call: NA
v_call: TRBV27
cdr3_nt: TGTGCCAGCAGTCCCGCGCCGGGACCACCTCGTTCCTACGAGCAGTACTTC
cdr3_aa: CASSPAPGPPRSYEQYF

j_call: TRBJ1-1
clone_size: NA
d_call: TRBD1
v_call: TRBV6-2/TRBV6-3
cdr3_nt: TGTGCCAGCAGGACAGGGGGCAGGACTGAAGCTTTCTTT
cdr3_aa: CASRTGGRTEAFF

j_call: TRBJ2-2
clone_size: many
d_call: NA
v_call: TRBV12-3/TRBV12-4
cdr3_nt: TGTGCCAGCAGACCCGGGGGCGCGGCCACCGGGGAGCTGTTTTTT
cdr3_aa: CASRPGGAATGELFF

j_call: TRBJ1-4
clone_size: many
d_call: NA
v_call: TRBV29-1
cdr3_nt: TGCAGCGTTGAAGGCTCCGGCGGAGGGAAACTGTTTTTT
cdr3_aa: CSVEGSGGGKLFF

j_call: TRBJ2-7
clone_size: many
d_call: NA
v_call: TRBV7-3
cdr3_nt: TGTGCCAGCAGTCAAGACGGGCTCGAGCAGTACTTC
cdr3_aa: CASSQDGLEQYF

j_call: TRBJ2-5
clone_size: many
d_call: NA
v_call: TRBV29-1
cdr3_nt: TGCAGCGTTGGGTGGGAGGAGACCCAGTACTTC
cdr3_aa: CSVGWEETQYF

j_call: TRBJ2-7
clone_size: many
d_call: NA
v_call: TRBV15
cdr3_nt: TGTGCCACCAGCAGAGTGGGGGACAACTACGAGCAGTACTTC
cdr3_aa: CATSRVGDNYEQYF

j_call: TRBJ1-5
clone_size: NA
d_call: NA
v_call: TRBV20-1
cdr3_nt: TGCAGTGCTAGAGGGACAGTTTATAGCAATCAGCCCCAGCATTTT
cdr3_aa: CSARGTVYSNQPQHF

j_call: TRBJ1-1
clone_size: many
d_call: NA
v_call: TRBV11-2
cdr3_nt: TGTGCCAGCAGCTTAGATGGGTATACTGAAGCTTTCTTT
cdr3_aa: CASSLDGYTEAFF

j_call: TRBJ2-7
clone_size: few
d_call: NA
v_call: TRBV29-1
cdr3_nt: TGCAGCGTTGAAGAACAGACGAGCTCCTACGAGCAGTACTTC
cdr3_aa: CSVEEQTSSYEQYF

j_call: TRBJ2-7
clone_size: many
d_call: TRBD2
v_call: TRBV6-4
cdr3_nt: TGTGCCAGCAGTGAGGGACTAGCGGGAGGGCCGGCCTACGAGCAGTACTTC
cdr3_aa: CASSEGLAGGPAYEQYF

j_call: TRBJ2-7
clone_size: many
d_call: NA
v_call: TRBV12-3/TRBV12-4
cdr3_nt: TGTGCCAGCAGTCAAGACCCCTACGAGCAGTACTTC
cdr3_aa: CASSQDPYEQYF

j_call: TRBJ2-6
clone_size: many
d_call: NA
v_call: TRBV7-2
cdr3_nt: TGTGCCACCTCAGCTTTGGGACTTAGGAAACCTGGGGCCAACGTCCTGACTTTC
cdr3_aa: CATSALGLRKPGANVLTF

j_call: TRBJ2-7
clone_size: many
d_call: TRBD1
v_call: TRBV20-1
cdr3_nt: TGCAGTGCTAGAGCCGAGACAGGGTCCTACGAGCAGTACTTC
cdr3_aa: CSARAETGSYEQYF

j_call: TRBJ2-7
clone_size: NA
d_call: NA
v_call: TRBV13
cdr3_nt: TGTGCCAGCAGCTTAACGCCGGGCTGGGGAGAGCAGTACTTC
cdr3_aa: CASSLTPGWGEQYF

j_call: TRBJ1-4
clone_size: many
d_call: NA
v_call: TRBV6-5
cdr3_nt: TGTGCCAGCAGTTACTCCTTCCCAGGGCAGACAACTAATGAAAAACTGTTTTTT
cdr3_aa: CASSYSFPGQTTNEKLFF

j_call: TRBJ2-1
clone_size: few
d_call: TRBD2
v_call: TRBV7-9
cdr3_nt: TGTGCCAGCAGCTTAAAGTGGCGGGAGGGCCGTGGTGAGCAGTTCTTC
cdr3_aa: CASSLKWREGRGEQFF

j_call: TRBJ2-3
clone_size: many
d_call: NA
v_call: TRBV20-1
cdr3_nt: TGCAGAGCCCTGGCGGGGAGCGGCACAGATACGCAGTATTTT
cdr3_aa: CRALAGSGTDTQYF

j_call: TRBJ1-4
clone_size: many
d_call: NA
v_call: TRBV20-1
cdr3_nt: TGCAGTGCTAGAGATTGGAAGGTTTCGACATCTGGGCCCCAGGAAAAACTGTTTTTT
cdr3_aa: CSARDWKVSTSGPQEKLFF

j_call: TRBJ1-2
clone_size: many
d_call: NA
v_call: TRBV29-1
cdr3_nt: TGCAGCGTCCCTCAGAGGGAAATTTATGGCTACACCTTC
cdr3_aa: CSVPQREIYGYTF

j_call: TRBJ1-4
clone_size: many
d_call: NA
v_call: TRBV27
cdr3_nt: TGTGCCAGCAGTTTCAGACAGGCAACTAATGAAAAACTGTTTTTT
cdr3_aa: CASSFRQATNEKLFF